This T cell receptor beta chain is drawn from a study of blood T cells in healthy people across ages. About this clonotype: Antigen unknown.

A second roughly 6 to 11 cycle PCR used barcoded and J-beta primers. TCRdb fed the 5' RACE reads into MiXCR, producing one record per CDR3 protein. The table records about 1.1 million distinct CDR3 sequences, 35% to 40% of them present only once. Total RNA was isolated from each sample in quantities of at least 6 micrograms. Study results and limitations: It was held that the diversity estimates obtained from one million T cells were underestimates. Long-lived and aged donors differed, with more naive CD4+ cells and higher diversity in the long-lived. Getting older went along with TCR beta diversity per million T cells dropping roughly linearly.

Germline V lookup: CDR1 SGHTA, CDR2 FQGNSA. The CDR3 totals 14 residues. V was cut by 7 bases and J by 0 bases, with 9 bases left in between. The sequenced sample was blood. The chain uses TRBV7-2 and TRBJ1-4; D is ambiguous. The receptor was isolated from a young man in good health. DNA for the CDR3: TGTGCCAGCACCCCGGACCCAACTAATGAAAAACTGTTTTTT. Protein product: CASTPDPTNEKLFF.